This T cell receptor (beta chain) originates from a study of T cells in Graves' hyperthyroidism and ophthalmopathy. This clonotype was recorded many times. Its specificity is not known. Study-wide findings and caveats: Ophthalmopathy onset followed model prediction by a median approximately 7 months. Clonotypes that were expanded in thyroid above 0.001 mostly appeared in blood too.

TCR beta CDR3 regions were amplified from RNA. First-round RT-PCR targeting the TCR CDR3 was performed with the HTBI primer set. One entry per CDR3 protein, called by TCRdb with MiXCR from the multiplex PCR reads. The table has 620,000 or so distinct CDR3 sequences, approximately 14% seen once. The material sequenced was blood. The sequence came from a woman aged 45-65 years with Graves' ophthalmopathy.

The CDR3 region is CASSDAGRNSYEQYF. The CDR3 nucleotides read TGTGCCAGCAGTGACGCGGGGAGAAACTCCTACGAGCAGTACTTC. This chain connects TRBV2 to TRBJ2-7; weak D call: TRBD2 (6 bases). Trimming removed 3 bases at V and 0 bases at J, with 12 bases between. Germline values: CDR1 SNHLY, CDR2 FYNNEI. The CDR3 sequence is 15 residues long.